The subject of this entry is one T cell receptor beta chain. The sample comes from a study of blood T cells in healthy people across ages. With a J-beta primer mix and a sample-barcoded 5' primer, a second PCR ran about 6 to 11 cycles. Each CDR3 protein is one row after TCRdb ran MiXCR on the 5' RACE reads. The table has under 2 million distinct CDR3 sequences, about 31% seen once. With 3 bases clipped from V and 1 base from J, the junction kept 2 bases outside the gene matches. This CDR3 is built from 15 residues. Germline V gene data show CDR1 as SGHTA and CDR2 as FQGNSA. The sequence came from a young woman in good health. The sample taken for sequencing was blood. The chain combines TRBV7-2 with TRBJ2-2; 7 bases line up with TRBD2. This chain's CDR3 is CASSFRTRNTGELFF. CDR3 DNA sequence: TGTGCCAGCAGCTTCCGGACTAGGAACACCGGGGAGCTGTTTTTT.